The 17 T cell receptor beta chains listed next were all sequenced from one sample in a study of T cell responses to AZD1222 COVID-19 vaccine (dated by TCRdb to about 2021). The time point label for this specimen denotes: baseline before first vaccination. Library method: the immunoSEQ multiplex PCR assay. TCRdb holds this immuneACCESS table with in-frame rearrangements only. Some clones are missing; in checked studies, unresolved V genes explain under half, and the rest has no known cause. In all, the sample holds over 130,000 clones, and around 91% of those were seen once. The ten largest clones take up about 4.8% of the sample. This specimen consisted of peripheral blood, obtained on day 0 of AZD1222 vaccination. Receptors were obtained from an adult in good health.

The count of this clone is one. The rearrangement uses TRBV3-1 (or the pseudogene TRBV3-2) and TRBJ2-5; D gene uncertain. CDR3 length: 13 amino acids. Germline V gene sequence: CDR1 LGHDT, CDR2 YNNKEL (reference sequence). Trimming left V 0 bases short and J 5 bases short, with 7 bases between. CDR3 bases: TGTGCCAGCAGCCAAGATTCATCGGAGACCCAGTACTTC. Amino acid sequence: CASSQDSSETQYF.

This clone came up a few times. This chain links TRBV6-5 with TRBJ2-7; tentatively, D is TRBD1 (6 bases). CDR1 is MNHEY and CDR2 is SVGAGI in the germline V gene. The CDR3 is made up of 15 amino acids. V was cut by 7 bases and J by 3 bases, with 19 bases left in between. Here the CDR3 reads CASKGEQGKYYEQYF. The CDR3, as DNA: TGTGCCAGCAAAGGTGAACAGGGAAAATACTACGAGCAGTACTTC.

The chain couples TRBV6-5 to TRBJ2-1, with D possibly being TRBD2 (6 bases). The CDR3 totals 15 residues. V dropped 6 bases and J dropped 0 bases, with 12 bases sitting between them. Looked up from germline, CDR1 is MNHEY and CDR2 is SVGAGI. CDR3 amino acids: CASSPGGSSYNEQFF. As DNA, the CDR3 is TGTGCCAGCAGCCCCGGAGGGAGCTCCTACAATGAGCAGTTCTTC.

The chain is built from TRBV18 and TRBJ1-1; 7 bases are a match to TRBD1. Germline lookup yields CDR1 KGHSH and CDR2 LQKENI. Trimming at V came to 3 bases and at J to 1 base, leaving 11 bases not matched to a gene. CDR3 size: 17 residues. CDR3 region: CASSPSIAQGPNTEAFF. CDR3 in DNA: TGTGCCAGCTCACCTTCCATTGCACAGGGGCCGAACACTGAAGCTTTCTTT.

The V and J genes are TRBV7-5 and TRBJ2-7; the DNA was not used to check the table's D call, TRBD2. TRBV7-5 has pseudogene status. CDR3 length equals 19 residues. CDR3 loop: CARSPQAGSGPKGTYEQYF. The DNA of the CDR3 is TGTGCCAGAAGCCCTCAGGCGGGGTCTGGCCCGAAAGGAACCTACGAGCAGTACTTC.

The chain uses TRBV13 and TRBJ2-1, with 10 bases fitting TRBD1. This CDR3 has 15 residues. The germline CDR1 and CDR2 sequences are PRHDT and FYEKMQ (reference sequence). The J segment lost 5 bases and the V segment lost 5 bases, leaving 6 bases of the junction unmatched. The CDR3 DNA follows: TGTGCCAGCAGCCCTACGACAGGGGGCCACAATGAGCAGTTCTTC. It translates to CASSPTTGGHNEQFF. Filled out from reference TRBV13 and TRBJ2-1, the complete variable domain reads AAGVIQSPRHLIKEKRETATLKCYPIPRHDTVYWYQQGPGQDPQFLISFYEKMQSDKGSIPDRFSAQQFSDYHSELNMSSLELGDSALYFCASSPTTGGHNEQFFGPGTRLTVL.

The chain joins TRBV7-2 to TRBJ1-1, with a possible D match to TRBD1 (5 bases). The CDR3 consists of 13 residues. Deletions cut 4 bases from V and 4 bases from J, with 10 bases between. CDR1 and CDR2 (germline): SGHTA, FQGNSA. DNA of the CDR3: TGTGCCAGCAGCTCAAGGCAGGGCACTGAAGCTTTCTTT. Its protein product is CASSSRQGTEAFF.

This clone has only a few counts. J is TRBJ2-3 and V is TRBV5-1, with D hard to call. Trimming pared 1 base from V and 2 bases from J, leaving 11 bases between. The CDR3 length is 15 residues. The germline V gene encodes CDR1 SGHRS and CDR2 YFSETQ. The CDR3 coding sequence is TGCGCCAGCAGCTTGTTTGGACGGGCCACAGATACGCAGTATTTT. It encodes CASSLFGRATDTQYF.

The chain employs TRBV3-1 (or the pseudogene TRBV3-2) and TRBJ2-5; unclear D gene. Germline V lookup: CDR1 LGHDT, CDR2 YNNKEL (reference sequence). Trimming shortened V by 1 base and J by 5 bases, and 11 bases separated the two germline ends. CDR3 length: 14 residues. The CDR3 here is CASSQGSGGETQYF. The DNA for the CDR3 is TGTGCCAGCAGCCAAGGGTCCGGTGGGGAGACCCAGTACTTC.

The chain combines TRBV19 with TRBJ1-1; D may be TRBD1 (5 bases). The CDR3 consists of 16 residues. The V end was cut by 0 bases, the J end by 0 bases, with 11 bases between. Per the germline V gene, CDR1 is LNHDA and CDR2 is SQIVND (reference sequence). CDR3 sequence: CASSIDARQLNTEAFF. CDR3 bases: TGTGCCAGTAGTATAGACGCCCGACAGCTGAACACTGAAGCTTTCTTT.

This chain's CDR3 is CASNPRFGGRGNQPQHF. The CDR3 coding sequence is TGTGCCAGCAACCCTAGGTTCGGGGGTAGGGGCAATCAGCCCCAGCATTTT. V is TRBV27 and J is TRBJ1-5; TRBD1 might be the D (5 bases). The CDR3 loop spans 17 amino acids. Between the trimmed V and J ends, which lost 7 bases and 2 bases, there was a span of 21 bases. In germline, CDR1 is MNHEY, CDR2 SMNVEV (reference sequence).

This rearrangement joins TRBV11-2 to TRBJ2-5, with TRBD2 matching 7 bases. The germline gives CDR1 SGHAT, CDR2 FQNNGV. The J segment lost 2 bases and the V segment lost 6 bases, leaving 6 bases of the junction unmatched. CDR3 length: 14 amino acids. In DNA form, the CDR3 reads TGTGCCAGCAGTAAGACTAGCCGTCAAGAGACCCAGTACTTC. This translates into CASSKTSRQETQYF.

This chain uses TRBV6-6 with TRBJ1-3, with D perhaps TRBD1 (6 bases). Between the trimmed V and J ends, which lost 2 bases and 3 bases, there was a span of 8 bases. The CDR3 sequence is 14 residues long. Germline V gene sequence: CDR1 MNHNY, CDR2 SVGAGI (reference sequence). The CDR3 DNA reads TGTGCCAGCAGTTACCCCAGGGGTGGAAACACCATATATTTT. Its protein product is CASSYPRGGNTIYF.

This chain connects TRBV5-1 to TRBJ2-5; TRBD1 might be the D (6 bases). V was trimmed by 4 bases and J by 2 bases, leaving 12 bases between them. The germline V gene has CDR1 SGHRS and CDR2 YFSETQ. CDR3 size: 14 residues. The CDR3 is CASSPQGVQETQYF. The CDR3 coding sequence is TGCGCCAGCAGCCCACAGGGAGTACAAGAGACCCAGTACTTC. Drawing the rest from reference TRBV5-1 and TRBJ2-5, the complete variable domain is KAGVTQTPRYLIKTRGQQVTLSCSPISGHRSVSWYQQTPGQGLQFLFEYFSETQRNKGNFPGRFSGRQFSNSRSEMNVSTLELGDSALYLCASSPQGVQETQYFGPGTRLLVL.

This CDR3 reads CASSITSYNEKLFF. CDR3 sequence (DNA): TGTGCCAGCAGCATCACCAGTTATAATGAAAAACTGTTTTTT. The rearrangement joins TRBV7-9 to TRBJ1-4; no reliable D call. Trimming shortened V by 5 bases and J by 4 bases, and 11 bases separated the two germline ends. The germline gives CDR1 SEHNR, CDR2 FQNEAQ (reference sequence). The CDR3 is made up of 14 amino acids.

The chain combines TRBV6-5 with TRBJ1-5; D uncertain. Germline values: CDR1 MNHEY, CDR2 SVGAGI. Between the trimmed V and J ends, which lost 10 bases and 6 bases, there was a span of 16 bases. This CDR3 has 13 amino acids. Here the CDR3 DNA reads TGTGCCACCAAGGGAGGGTTGGGTCAGCCCCAGCATTTT. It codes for CATKGGLGQPQHF.

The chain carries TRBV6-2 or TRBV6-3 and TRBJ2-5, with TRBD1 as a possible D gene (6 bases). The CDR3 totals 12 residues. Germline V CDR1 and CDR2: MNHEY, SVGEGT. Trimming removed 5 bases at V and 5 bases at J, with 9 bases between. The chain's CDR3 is CASSPGVETQYF. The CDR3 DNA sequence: TGTGCCAGCAGTCCAGGGGTGGAGACCCAGTACTTC.